Shown below are 10 T cell receptor beta chains from a single sample sequenced in a study of T-cell reconstitution after alpha-beta-depleted transplantation in children. TCRbeta library construction was performed incorporating unique molecular identifiers. One entry per CDR3 protein, called by TCRdb with MiXCR from the PCR reads. The sample lists 300,000 to 400,000 distinct CDR3 sequences, roughly 15% occurring once. Sequencing used PBMCs, obtained from the stem cell graft. These receptors were collected from a human donor who donated a stem cell graft to a child with Fanconi anemia.

This clonotype has a handful of counts. J is TRBJ2-1 and V is TRBV29-1; either TRBD1 or TRBD2 may fit D (5 bases each). V was trimmed by 5 bases and J by 8 bases, leaving 13 bases between them. The CDR3 has 12 residues. From germline, CDR1 is SQVTM and CDR2 ANQGSEA. The CDR3 loop is CSVSPGHDEQFF. DNA for the CDR3: TGCAGCGTTTCTCCGGGGCACGATGAGCAGTTCTTC.

V usage is TRBV20-1 and J usage is TRBJ2-2; 7 nucleotides agree with TRBD1. From germline, CDR1 is DFQATT and CDR2 SNEGSKA (reference sequence). The CDR3 sequence is 16 residues long. J was trimmed by 4 bases and V by 3 bases; bases with no gene match: 11. This chain's CDR3 is CSARPPGRGSTGELFF. DNA for the CDR3: TGCAGTGCTAGGCCCCCGGGCAGGGGGAGCACCGGGGAGCTGTTTTTT.

This clonotype was detected ten times or more. The chain links TRBV9 to TRBJ2-3; D might be TRBD1 (5 bases). V shed 0 bases and J shed 6 bases, with 11 bases lying between them. This CDR3 spans 14 amino acids. Looked up from germline, CDR1 is SGDLS and CDR2 is YYNGEE. CDR3 coding DNA: TGTGCCAGCAGCGTAGCAGGGATGCGGGATACGCAGTATTTT. It is translated as CASSVAGMRDTQYF.

This clonotype came up many times. The chain links TRBV12-3 or TRBV12-4 to TRBJ2-5; D is uncertain. The CDR3 covers 14 residues. Trimming shortened V by 1 base and J by 1 base, and 7 bases separated the two germline ends. CDR3 protein: CASSLDEFQETQYF. The CDR3 nucleotides are TGTGCCAGCAGTTTAGACGAGTTCCAAGAGACCCAGTACTTC.

This clonotype was counted at least ten times. This sequence joins TRBV20-1 and TRBJ2-7; D unclear. This CDR3 has 13 residues. Germline-derived CDR1 and CDR2 are DFQATT and SNEGSKA (reference sequence). Trimming removed 0 bases from V and 5 bases from J, with 11 bases in between. This chain's CDR3 is CSARDLMDHEQYF. The CDR3, as DNA: TGCAGTGCTAGAGATCTGATGGACCACGAGCAGTACTTC.

Only a few counts were recorded for this clonotype. The rearrangement uses TRBV20-1 and TRBJ2-3, with a tentative D call TRBD2 (5 bases). Germline loops: CDR1 DFQATT, CDR2 SNEGSKA (reference sequence). The CDR3 spans 15 residues. Trimming pared 1 base from V and 1 base from J, leaving 12 bases between. CDR3 DNA sequence: TGCAGTGCTAGAGCTTCGGGGTTCGGCACAGATACGCAGTATTTT. Encoded protein: CSARASGFGTDTQYF.

This clonotype turned up a few times. The chain has TRBV11-2 and TRBJ2-2; no reliable D call. V lost 0 bases and J 5 bases, leaving 7 bases between the germline ends. CDR3 length: 14 amino acids. CDR1 is SGHAT and CDR2 is FQNNGV in the germline V gene. The CDR3 sequence is CASSLDLVTGELFF. In DNA form, the CDR3 reads TGTGCCAGCAGCTTAGATCTAGTGACCGGGGAGCTGTTTTTT.

CDR3 coding DNA: TGTGCCAGCAGTTTGTCCTGGCCCGGGGAGCTGTTTTTT. Its translation: CASSLSWPGELFF. This chain joins TRBV6-5 and TRBJ2-2; no reliable D call. From germline, CDR1 is MNHEY and CDR2 SVGAGI. This CDR3 comprises 13 residues. Trimming removed 4 bases from V and 6 bases from J, with 9 bases in between.

The J gene is TRBJ2-7, the V gene TRBV5-1, with D perhaps given as TRBD1 or TRBD2 (5 bases each). CDR1 and CDR2 (germline): SGHRS, YFSETQ. CDR3 size: 13 residues. Deletions cut 4 bases from V and 3 bases from J, with 11 bases between. The CDR3 bases are TGCGCCAGCAGCGGGGACGCACGCTACGAGCAGTACTTC. It is translated as CASSGDARYEQYF.

This clonotype occurred many times. CDR3 amino acids: CASSSIAGSYNEQFF. CDR3 DNA sequence: TGTGCCAGCAGTTCAATAGCGGGCTCCTACAATGAGCAGTTCTTC. The V and J genes are TRBV5-5 and TRBJ2-1, with 7 bases that match TRBD2. This CDR3 is built from 15 residues. Germline-derived CDR1 and CDR2 are SGHKS and YYEKEE (reference sequence). V dropped 5 bases and J dropped 0; count of bases not matched to a gene: 5. The full variable domain, in which reference TRBV5-5 and TRBJ2-1 provide the parts outside the CDR3, is DAGVTQSPTHLIKTRGQQVTLRCSPISGHKSVSWYQQVLGQGPQFIFQYYEKEERGRGNFPDRFSARQFPNYSSELNVNALLLGDSALYLCASSSIAGSYNEQFFGPGTRLTVL.